What follows are 30 T cell receptor beta chains derived from one specimen sequenced in a study of blood T cells in healthy people across ages. Sample-barcoded 5' priming and a J-beta primer mix drove a second PCR of 7 to 11 cycles. Using its own MiXCR run on the 5' RACE reads, TCRdb lists one record per CDR3 protein. The sample yields 650,000 to 700,000 distinct CDR3 sequences, over 40% seen once. Input material: blood. The receptors derive from a woman older than 75 in good health.

As concerns this clonotype: Its ends do not fully match the called genes, so a read error is possible. The rearrangement joins TRBV4-1 to TRBJ2-7; D is unclear. This CDR3 is 14 amino acids long. Germline CDR1 and CDR2: MGHRA and YSYEKL. The CDR3 loop reads CTSSQGERIYEQYF. CDR3 coding DNA: TGCACCAGCAGCCAAGGTGAGAGAATCTACGAGCAGTACTTC.

In its sample, this clonotype was seen a few times. The chain combines TRBV12-3 or TRBV12-4 with TRBJ1-6, with D uncertain. The CDR3 totals 11 residues. Trimming took 5 bases from V and 14 from J, leaving 10 bases between them. CDR3 region: CASSPGKSLHF. The CDR3 DNA reads as TGTGCCAGCAGTCCCGGTAAGTCCCTCCACTTT.

As for this clonotype: A much larger clone is a single base away; this may be a read error. This CDR3 reads CASSSGIGFYEQYF. The DNA for the CDR3 is TGTGCCAGCAGCTCCGGGATAGGGTTCTACGAGCAGTACTTC. The rearrangement uses TRBV5-6 and TRBJ2-7; the D gene is possibly TRBD2 (5 bases). Germline assignment: CDR1 SGHDT and CDR2 YYEEEE. There are 14 residues in the CDR3. V lost 3 bases and J 3 bases, leaving 13 bases between the germline ends.

At least ten counts were recorded for this clonotype. This chain uses TRBV28 with TRBJ2-1; the match to TRBD2 covers 9 bases. This CDR3 spans 16 amino acids. The junction had 8 bases not matched to a gene; V was cut back by 6 bases and J by 2 bases. The germline V gene has CDR1 MDHEN and CDR2 SYDVKM. CDR3 coding DNA: TGTGCCAGCAGAACACCGGGACTAGCCCCCTACAATGAGCAGTTCTTC. Protein: CASRTPGLAPYNEQFF.

This clonotype was counted between two and nine times. The chain is built from TRBV20-1 and TRBJ2-2, with a possible D match to TRBD1 (6 bases). CDR3 length equals 14 residues. Between the trimmed V and J ends, which lost 5 bases and 0 bases, there was a span of 10 bases. Per the germline V gene, CDR1 is DFQATT and CDR2 is SNEGSKA (reference sequence). The CDR3 region has the DNA TGCAGTGCTCAGGACAGAACGAACACCGGGGAGCTGTTTTTT. It is translated as CSAQDRTNTGELFF.

Concerning this clonotype: The junction departs from the called germline gene at one end, perhaps through a read error. The chain joins TRBV6-6 to TRBJ1-2; D is ambiguous. CDR1 is MNHNY and CDR2 is SVGAGI in the germline V gene (reference sequence). The CDR3 runs to 14 residues. The CDR3 bases are TGCGCCGCCAGCAGAACGGCACTAGACTATGGCTACACCTTC. It codes for CAASRTALDYGYTF.

This chain links TRBV10-1 with TRBJ2-2; 12 bases map to TRBD2. The CDR3 sequence is 16 residues long. Germline values: CDR1 WNHNN, CDR2 SYGVQD (reference sequence). With 3 bases clipped from V and 6 bases from J, the junction kept 5 bases outside the gene matches. CDR3: CASSDPTSGRAGELFF. The CDR3, as DNA: TGCGCCAGCAGTGACCCGACTAGCGGGAGAGCCGGGGAGCTGTTTTTT.

This clonotype was seen a few times. The chain is built from TRBV30 and TRBJ2-1; D remains unclear. CDR1 is GTSNPN, CDR2 SVGIG, per germline (reference sequence). The CDR3 has 16 residues. Trimming stripped 0 bases from V and 1 base from J, with 13 bases between. CDR3 sequence: CAWSVSWSISYNEQFF. CDR3 nucleotide sequence: TGTGCCTGGAGTGTAAGTTGGTCAATTTCCTACAATGAGCAGTTCTTC.

This clonotype showed up many times. The V and J genes are TRBV6-6 and TRBJ2-3; TRBD1 agrees at 8 bases. From germline, CDR1 is MNHNY and CDR2 SVGAGI (reference sequence). The V gene end was trimmed by 2 bases and the J gene end by 0 bases; junction bases not matched to a gene: 7. The CDR3 length is 17 residues. The CDR3 here is CASSYPGQGYSTDTQYF. In nucleotides, the CDR3 is TGTGCCAGCAGTTACCCCGGACAGGGATACAGCACAGATACGCAGTATTTT.

This clonotype was detected many times. The CDR3 region is CASSSGQGFTDTQYF. CDR3 sequence (DNA): TGCGCCAGCAGCTCTGGACAGGGGTTCACAGATACGCAGTATTTT. The chain links TRBV5-1 to TRBJ2-3; 9 bases fit TRBD1. There are 15 residues in the CDR3. After removal of 3 bases from V and 2 bases from J, the junction contained 4 bases not matched to a gene. Germline-derived CDR1 and CDR2 are SGHRS and YFSETQ. Together with reference TRBV5-1 and TRBJ2-3, the CDR3 gives the full variable domain: KAGVTQTPRYLIKTRGQQVTLSCSPISGHRSVSWYQQTPGQGLQFLFEYFSETQRNKGNFPGRFSGRQFSNSRSEMNVSTLELGDSALYLCASSSGQGFTDTQYFGPGTRLTVL.

The genes are TRBV3-1 and TRBJ2-7; D remains ambiguous. The CDR3 contains 13 residues. CDR1 is LGHDT and CDR2 is YNNKEL in the germline V gene (reference sequence). V was pared by 3 bases and J by 2 bases, with 8 bases between. This CDR3 reads CASSQGMAYEQYF. In DNA, the CDR3 is TGTGCCAGCAGCCAGGGCATGGCCTACGAGCAGTACTTC.

In regard to this clonotype: This clone may be a read error of a much larger clone one base away. This rearrangement joins TRBV29-1 to TRBJ2-3, with D unclear. The CDR3 contains 12 residues. V lost 6 bases, J lost 9 bases, and 16 bases lay in between. Germline CDR1 is SQVTM and CDR2 is ANQGSEA. CDR3 nucleotide sequence: TGCAGCGTGTGGCCTCCGGGCCTCACGCAGTATTTT. It encodes CSVWPPGLTQYF.

The V call is TRBV20-1, the J call TRBJ2-7; possible D gene TRBD1, 6 bases. Per the germline V gene, CDR1 is DFQATT and CDR2 is SNEGSKA (reference sequence). The CDR3 length is 12 residues. V lost 6 bases and J lost 5, with 14 bases in between. The CDR3, as DNA: TGCAGTGCAACGCAGGGGAACCACGAGCAGTACTTC. Its translation is CSATQGNHEQYF.

V is TRBV21-1 and J is TRBJ2-3; the listed D gene, TRBD2, was not tested against the DNA. TRBV21-1 has pseudogene status. The CDR3 has 16 amino acids. CDR3 residues: CASSARLAGEGDTQYF. Written as DNA, the CDR3 is TGTGCCAGCAGCGCCCGACTAGCGGGGGAGGGAGATACGCAGTATTTT.

This clonotype was seen only a few times. This clone may be a read error of a much larger clone one base away. This sequence joins TRBV6-6 and TRBJ1-6, with D perhaps TRBD1 (5 bases). Germline CDR1 reads MNHNY; CDR2 reads SVGAGI (reference sequence). Trimming pared 11 bases from V and 10 bases from J, leaving 18 bases between. CDR3 length: 13 residues. DNA for the CDR3: TGTGCCGGCAAAGGGGTGTATAGATCACCCCTCCACTTT. Its protein is CAGKGVYRSPLHF.

The rearrangement joins TRBV12-3 or TRBV12-4 to TRBJ2-1; 9 bases agree with TRBD1. The CDR3 totals 16 residues. The ends lost 6 bases at V and 4 bases at J; junction bases unmatched: 10. CDR3 in amino acids: CASRQYPGQGYNEQFF. The CDR3 DNA is TGTGCCAGCAGACAATATCCGGGACAGGGTTACAATGAGCAGTTCTTC.

The sample holds many counts of this clonotype. The V and J genes are TRBV5-5 and TRBJ2-1, with 9 positions matching TRBD2. Looked up from germline, CDR1 is SGHKS and CDR2 is YYEKEE (reference sequence). Trimming cost V 2 bases and J 4 bases; bases outside gene matches: 7. The CDR3 is 16 amino acids. For the CDR3, the DNA is TGTGCCAGCAGCTTACAACCAGCGGGGGGTTACAATGAGCAGTTCTTC. Translation gives CASSLQPAGGYNEQFF.

This clonotype appeared a few times. The V and J genes are TRBV3-1 and TRBJ2-3; D gene unclear. Per the germline V gene, CDR1 is LGHDT and CDR2 is YNNKEL (reference sequence). Trimming shortened V by 5 bases and J by 4 bases, and 10 bases separated the two germline ends. CDR3 length: 13 amino acids. The CDR3 spells CASSSSVPDTQYF. CDR3 sequence (DNA): TGTGCCAGCAGCTCCTCCGTCCCAGATACGCAGTATTTT.

This clonotype was counted a few times. This sequence may be a read error, since a much larger clone differs from it by one base. The V and J genes are TRBV7-2 and TRBJ1-1, with no clear D. Per the germline V gene, CDR1 is SGHTA and CDR2 is FQGNSA. The CDR3 sequence is 13 residues long. V was cut by 5 bases and J by 1 base, with 8 bases left in between. The CDR3 coding sequence is TGTGCCAGCAGCGCCCAACCGAACACTGAAGCTTTCTTT. Protein: CASSAQPNTEAFF.

The rearrangement joins TRBV11-2 to TRBJ2-7, with 8 positions matching TRBD1. The DNA end is more similar to TRBJ2-5, so the J call may be wrong. This CDR3 contains 15 residues. CDR1 and CDR2 from the germline V gene are SGHAT and FQNNGV. The DNA for the CDR3 is TGTGCCAGCAGCCCCTGGACAGGGATTGGGGAGACCCAGTACTTC. This sequence encodes CASSPWTGIGETQYF.

The rearrangement uses TRBV29-1 and TRBJ2-1, with a tentative D call TRBD2 (6 bases). With 8 bases removed from V and 4 bases from J, the gap between germline ends came to 12 bases. This CDR3 spans 12 amino acids. Per the germline V gene, CDR1 is SQVTM and CDR2 is ANQGSEA. The CDR3 sequence: CSLLGGYNEQFF. In nucleotides, the CDR3 is TGCAGCCTCCTGGGAGGTTACAATGAGCAGTTCTTC.

This sequence joins TRBV10-3 and TRBJ2-1; no firm D call. The CDR3 sequence is 12 residues long. Germline V gene sequence: CDR1 ENHRY, CDR2 SYGVKD. With 8 bases removed from V and 6 bases from J, the gap between germline ends came to 11 bases. The CDR3 reads CAIGIAGNEQFF. In DNA, the CDR3 is TGTGCCATCGGGATAGCCGGCAATGAGCAGTTCTTC.

This clonotype was seen just once. The chain carries TRBV7-2 and TRBJ2-3; 8 bases line up with TRBD2. The CDR3 runs to 15 residues. The germline V gene has CDR1 SGHTA and CDR2 FQGNSA. V lost 5 bases to trimming and J lost 5 bases; unmatched junction nucleotides: 9. The CDR3 region is CASSGQAGEVDTQYF. The CDR3 DNA sequence: TGTGCCAGCAGCGGGCAAGCGGGGGAAGTAGATACGCAGTATTTT.

As for this clonotype: With a much larger clone just one base away, this may be a read error. V is TRBV28 and J is TRBJ2-7, with 7 bases matching TRBD2. The germline V gene has CDR1 MDHEN and CDR2 SYDVKM. V was clipped by 2 bases and J by 2 bases; unmatched bases: 6. The CDR3 spans 15 residues. The CDR3: CASSLGEGGTYEQYF. In nucleotides, the CDR3 is TGTGCCAGCAGTTTAGGGGAGGGAGGTACCTACGAGCAGTACTTC.

As to this clonotype: One end of the junction does not line up with germline, which may come from a read error. The chain links TRBV5-1 to TRBJ2-4; perhaps TRBD2 as D (6 bases). CDR3 size: 13 residues. Germline V gives CDR1 SGHRS, CDR2 YFSETQ. The CDR3 loop is CASGLEGVNIQYF. The CDR3 nucleotides are TGCGCCAGCGGCTTGGAGGGAGTCAACATTCAGTACTTC.

The gene calls are TRBV5-1 and TRBJ1-2; 7 nucleotides agree with TRBD1. Germline CDR1 SGHRS, CDR2 YFSETQ. J was trimmed by 8 bases and V by 4 bases; bases with no gene match: 5. This CDR3 is 12 amino acids long. The CDR3 nucleotides are TGCGCCAGCAGCCTTGGACAGGAGGGCTACACCTTC. This encodes CASSLGQEGYTF.

In regard to this clonotype: The junction does not match germline at one end; this may be a read error. V and J are TRBV20-1 and TRBJ2-2; TRBD2 might be the D (6 bases). The CDR3 covers 14 residues. Germline V CDR1 and CDR2: DFQATT, SNEGSKA (reference sequence). CDR3 amino acids: CSARDPRGTGGLFF. The CDR3 nucleotides are TGCAGTGCTAGAGATCCGCGGGGCACCGGGGGGCTGTTTTTT.

This clonotype showed up just a few times. This chain uses TRBV27 with TRBJ1-1, with D unclear. Trimming took 5 bases from V and 1 from J, leaving 11 bases between them. Germline CDR1 is MNHEY and CDR2 is SMNVEV (reference sequence). The CDR3 length is 14 residues. CDR3: CASSARERNTEAFF. CDR3 coding DNA: TGTGCCAGCAGTGCACGGGAGCGGAACACTGAAGCTTTCTTT.

J is TRBJ2-7 and V is TRBV7-9; maybe TRBD2 (5 bases). Per germline, CDR1 SEHNR and CDR2 FQNEAQ (reference sequence). V was pared by 3 bases and J by 0 bases, with 12 bases between. There are 15 residues in the CDR3. The chain's CDR3 is CASSFSSPSSYEQYF. Here the CDR3 DNA reads TGTGCCAGCAGCTTTTCTAGCCCGAGCTCCTACGAGCAGTACTTC.

This clonotype was seen many times. The rearrangement links TRBV3-1 to TRBJ2-1, with D uncertain. The V gene's germline CDR1 is LGHDT and CDR2 YNNKEL (reference sequence). The CDR3 is 11 amino acids. V gave up 2 bases and J gave up 11 bases, with 7 bases separating them. The CDR3 loop is CASSQWHQQFF. The CDR3, as DNA: TGTGCCAGCAGCCAATGGCATCAGCAGTTCTTC.